The source of this T cell receptor (beta chain) is a study of cytomegalovirus exposure and HLA in healthy donors. Points on this clone: The antigen remains undetermined.

General study results and limits: A later analysis found first-cohort TCR clusters tended to co-occur in the 90 to 150 validation repertoires.

Sequencing used immunoSEQ multiplex PCR; TCRdb keeps in-frame clones, though not all of them. This table has over 250,000 clones, 80% to 90% appearing once. The receptor comes from a woman aged 18-29 years in good health and CMV-seronegative. Sequencing was carried out using PBMCs.

CDR3 coding DNA: TGTGCCAGCAGCCCGGGACAGGGGGAGGGCTACACCTTC. It codes for CASSPGQGEGYTF. V and J are TRBV7-2 and TRBJ1-2, with TRBD1 identical over 11 bases. Germline CDR1 reads SGHTA; CDR2 reads FQGNSA. With V trimmed by 5 bases and J by 8 bases, 4 bases remained unmatched. This CDR3 is 13 amino acids long.